This T cell receptor (beta chain) was recorded in a study of blood T cell repertoires in COVID-19. Background on the study: Sites across the United States, Italy and Spain contributed samples from acute and convalescent COVID-19. T cells, B-cell-depleted T cells, or PBMCs supplied cDNA or gDNA.

Per the authors' pipeline: By means of reference gene primer amplification, nucleated cell counts were estimated. Sequencing used immunoSEQ multiplex PCR; TCRdb keeps in-frame clones, though not all of them. V and J calls and clone size are given by that table; D and trimming were obtained from the DNA. The sample yields 200,000 to 300,000 clones, 88% seen once. V trimming: 4 bases; J trimming: 10 bases; junction bases outside the gene matches: 5. This CDR3 region has 14 residues. The germline V gene has CDR1 MNHNS and CDR2 SASEGT. Material: PBMCs or T cells enriched from blood (not recorded which). This clonotype was sampled from a woman in her 40s with acute COVID-19. V usage is TRBV6-1 and J usage is TRBJ1-4, with TRBD1 matching over 11 bases. The CDR3 region has the DNA TGTGCCAGCAGTGCGGGGACAGGGGGGCGAAAACTGTTTTTT. This encodes CASSAGTGGRKLFF.